The 9 T cell receptor beta chains below were found in one sample sequenced in a study of blood T cells in healthy people across ages. A second about 6 to 12 cycle PCR used barcoded and J-beta primers. One entry per CDR3 protein, called by TCRdb with MiXCR from the 5' RACE reads. The profile shows 850,000 to 1,100,000 distinct CDR3 sequences, around two fifths of them singletons. The sequencing sample was made of blood. The source is a man aged 18 to 29 in good health.

CDR3 DNA: TGTGCCAGCAGTTACTCGAGGGGGGTCGGTCAGTACTTC. Its translation: CASSYSRGVGQYF. The chain carries TRBV6-5 and TRBJ2-5; tentatively, D is TRBD1 or TRBD2 (6 bases each). The CDR3 runs to 13 residues. Germline lookup yields CDR1 MNHEY and CDR2 SVGAGI. V was shortened by 0 bases and J by 11 bases, with 13 bases between the two germline ends.

This clonotype was observed a single time. The chain couples TRBV20-1 to TRBJ2-7, with 9 positions matching TRBD2. The J call may be mistaken, given a closer DNA end match to TRBJ2-5. The germline V gene encodes CDR1 DFQATT and CDR2 SNEGSKA (reference sequence). The CDR3 spans 16 residues. The CDR3 reads CSARDGSGGRKETQYF. In nucleotides, the CDR3 is TGCAGTGCTAGAGATGGTAGCGGGGGCCGGAAAGAGACCCAGTACTTC.

The chain joins TRBV12-3 or TRBV12-4 to TRBJ2-5; D possibly corresponds to TRBD1 (5 bases). The CDR3 runs to 13 residues. Trimming stripped 5 bases from V and 3 bases from J, with 10 bases between. The CDR3 DNA reads TGTGCCAGCAGTGGATCAGGGAAAGAGACCCAGTACTTC. This sequence encodes CASSGSGKETQYF.

This clonotype occurred a few times. The J gene is TRBJ1-1, the V gene TRBV6-5; a possible D gene is TRBD1 (5 bases). The germline V and J ends were trimmed by 2 bases and 1 base, with 8 bases remaining between them. This CDR3 has 14 amino acids. Germline V gene lookup returns CDR1 MNHEY and CDR2 SVGAGI. CDR3 amino acids: CASSYRGENTEAFF. CDR3 DNA sequence: TGTGCCAGCAGTTACAGGGGTGAGAACACTGAAGCTTTCTTT.

The chain employs TRBV6-2 or TRBV6-3 and TRBJ1-1, with D maybe TRBD1 (5 bases). CDR1 is MNHEY and CDR2 is SVGEGT in the germline V gene. CDR3 length: 15 residues. Trimming left V 2 bases short and J 4 bases short, with 14 bases between. In DNA form, the CDR3 reads TGTGCCAGCAGTTACGGTGAAGGGGTCGGCACTGAAGCTTTCTTT. It encodes CASSYGEGVGTEAFF.

This clonotype was seen a handful of times. The J gene is TRBJ1-4, the V gene TRBV25-1; D uncertain. The CDR3 covers 14 residues. V was pared by 8 bases and J by 5 bases, with 15 bases between. Germline CDR1 reads MGHDK; CDR2 reads SYGVNS. The CDR3: CASATDWVNEKLFF. The CDR3 DNA follows: TGTGCCAGCGCGACGGACTGGGTGAATGAAAAACTGTTTTTT.

This sequence joins TRBV11-2 and TRBJ1-4; 7 bases map to TRBD1. Per the germline V gene, CDR1 is SGHAT and CDR2 is FQNNGV. The V and J ends lost 2 bases and 7 bases, in that order; junction bases with no gene match: 10. The CDR3 has 16 amino acids. CDR3: CASSLIRAGGSEKLFF. The CDR3 DNA is TGTGCCAGCAGCTTAATTCGTGCAGGGGGTAGTGAAAAACTGTTTTTT.

Ten or more counts support this clonotype. This chain links TRBV12-3 or TRBV12-4 with TRBJ1-2, with D unresolved. Trimming removed 6 bases at V and 4 bases at J, with 12 bases between. The CDR3 extends over 13 amino acids. The CDR3 region is CASSYNSRYGYTF. Written as DNA, the CDR3 is TGTGCCAGCAGCTACAACTCTCGCTATGGCTACACCTTC.

This clonotype was counted many times. The CDR3 loop reads CSAEGGGLAKNIQYF. CDR3 DNA: TGCAGTGCTGAAGGGGGGGGCTTAGCCAAAAACATTCAGTACTTC. The chain recombines TRBV20-1 with TRBJ2-4, with a possible D match to TRBD2 (7 bases). V lost 5 bases and J lost 0, with 14 bases in between. The CDR3 spans 15 residues. The germline CDR1 and CDR2 sequences are DFQATT and SNEGSKA (reference sequence).